The rows below give T cell receptor beta chains drawn from one sample of a study of blood T cell repertoires in COVID-19. TCRdb's table, derived via immunoSEQ multiplex PCR, lists solely in-frame clones and lacks some. The table records 150,000 or so clones, approximately 80% of them present only once. The sequenced sample consisted of peripheral blood. The receptors here all came from a human donor in a cohort sampled during active COVID-19. The CDR3 runs from the conserved cysteine through the conserved F or W. A D gene is named only where the DNA matches it firmly. Size tells how often a clone was seen (once, few, many) or the class of an expanded clone, and some rows leave it out.

d_call,j_call,clone_size,v_call,cdr3_aa,cdr3_nt
NA,TRBJ2-2,NA,TRBV5-8,CASSFGGAGELFF,TGTGCCAGCAGCTTCGGAGGAGCCGGGGAGCTGTTTTTT
TRBD1,TRBJ1-1,NA,TRBV9,CASSVDHRGGNTEAFF,TGTGCCAGCAGCGTCGACCACAGGGGGGGGAACACTGAAGCTTTCTTT
TRBD1,TRBJ1-1,NA,TRBV27,CASSLMGQGVSEAFF,TGTGCCAGCAGTCTTATGGGACAGGGGGTGTCTGAAGCTTTCTTT
TRBD1,TRBJ1-1,NA,TRBV6-6,CASSYRDSATEAFF,TGTGCCAGCAGTTACCGGGACAGTGCCACTGAAGCTTTCTTT
TRBD2,TRBJ2-7,NA,TRBV28,CASSGGRGVYEQYF,TGTGCCAGCAGCGGCGGGAGAGGCGTTTACGAGCAGTACTTC
NA,TRBJ2-7,NA,TRBV28,CASSLSGLPYEQYF,TGTGCCAGCAGTTTATCGGGTTTGCCCTACGAGCAGTACTTC
NA,TRBJ1-4,once,TRBV28,CASRPPRGKLREKLFF,TGTGCCAGCAGGCCCCCCCGGGGTAAATTACGGGAAAAACTGTTTTTT
NA,TRBJ1-2,NA,TRBV7-9,CASSSQSSNYGYTF,TGTGCCAGCAGCTCACAGTCGTCGAACTATGGCTACACCTTC
NA,TRBJ2-3,NA,TRBV20-1,CSASEGVWTDTQYF,TGCAGTGCTAGTGAAGGGGTTTGGACAGATACGCAGTATTTT
NA,TRBJ1-2,NA,TRBV27,CASSLSFRSGAPRGYTF,TGTGCCAGCAGTTTATCTTTTAGGAGCGGGGCCCCTAGGGGCTACACCTTC
NA,TRBJ1-1,NA,TRBV18,CASSPFDKNTEAFF,TGTGCCAGCTCACCATTTGACAAGAACACTGAAGCTTTCTTT
NA,TRBJ1-4,NA,TRBV5-1,CASSSPTGSNEKLFF,TGCGCCAGCAGCTCCCCGACAGGCAGTAATGAAAAACTGTTTTTT
NA,TRBJ1-4,NA,TRBV10-3,CAISEGGEKLFF,TGTGCCATCAGTGAGGGGGGGGAAAAACTGTTTTTT
NA,TRBJ2-1,NA,TRBV18,CASSPITIKTSYNEQFF,TGTGCCAGCTCACCAATAACTATTAAAACCTCCTACAATGAGCAGTTCTTC
NA,TRBJ2-2,NA,TRBV15,CATSREAGYTGELFF,TGTGCCACCAGCAGAGAAGCGGGCTACACCGGGGAGCTGTTTTTT
NA,TRBJ2-1,NA,TRBV27,CASGYTSPNEQFF,TGTGCCAGCGGGTATACTAGTCCCAATGAGCAGTTCTTC
NA,TRBJ1-1,NA,TRBV6-5,CASKGIGQYTEAFF,TGTGCCAGCAAGGGGATTGGACAGTACACTGAAGCTTTCTTT
NA,TRBJ1-1,NA,TRBV3-1/TRBV3-2,CASSQGGNTEAFF,TGTGCCAGCAGCCAGGGGGGGAACACTGAAGCTTTCTTT
NA,TRBJ1-5,NA,TRBV25-1,CASSEFGWAKNQPQHF,TGTGCCAGCAGTGAATTTGGGTGGGCAAAGAATCAGCCCCAGCATTTT
TRBD1,TRBJ1-2,NA,TRBV6-5,CASSYSGGAGRGYTF,TGTGCCAGCAGTTACTCAGGGGGCGCAGGGCGGGGCTACACCTTC
TRBD2,TRBJ2-3,NA,TRBV5-1,CASSLRELAEFTDTQYF,TGCGCCAGCAGCTTGCGAGAACTAGCGGAGTTCACAGATACGCAGTATTTT
TRBD2,TRBJ2-5,NA,TRBV27,CASSPSGRAWETQYF,TGTGCCAGCAGTCCTAGCGGGAGGGCCTGGGAGACCCAGTACTTC
NA,TRBJ2-1,NA,TRBV11-3,CASSPQGQVGEQFF,TGTGCCAGCAGCCCCCAGGGCCAGGTAGGTGAGCAGTTCTTC
TRBD1,TRBJ2-2,once,TRBV19,CASSIVRGQGTGELFF,TGTGCCAGTAGTATAGTGAGGGGGCAGGGCACCGGGGAGCTGTTTTTT
TRBD1,TRBJ2-1,NA,TRBV9,CASSPWDSVVEQFF,TGTGCCAGCAGCCCCTGGGACAGCGTAGTCGAGCAGTTCTTC
NA,TRBJ1-3,NA,TRBV3-1/TRBV3-2,CASSPNRQHSGNTIYF,TGTGCCAGCAGCCCCAACAGACAGCACTCTGGAAACACCATATATTTT
NA,TRBJ2-7,NA,TRBV28,CASSFKEGYVYEQYF,TGTGCCAGCAGTTTTAAGGAGGGCTATGTATACGAGCAGTACTTC
NA,TRBJ2-1,NA,TRBV6-4,CASSDTSRGEVNEQFF,TGTGCCAGCAGTGACACCTCGAGAGGGGAGGTGAATGAGCAGTTCTTC
NA,TRBJ1-2,once,TRBV5-1,CASSLGTNRDYGYTF,TGCGCCAGCAGCTTGGGGACAAACAGGGACTATGGCTACACCTTC
TRBD2,TRBJ2-1,NA,TRBV14,CASSQDIGRGRTSGRNEQFF,TGTGCCAGCAGCCAAGACATCGGTCGGGGGCGAACTAGCGGGAGGAATGAGCAGTTCTTC
NA,TRBJ2-1,NA,TRBV11-3,CASSSPRQRGLGVDNEQFF,TGTGCCAGCAGCTCACCTCGCCAAAGAGGCCTAGGAGTCGACAATGAGCAGTTCTTC
NA,TRBJ1-1,NA,TRBV9,CASRRTLDTEAFF,TGTGCCAGCAGGAGGACTTTGGACACTGAAGCTTTCTTT
NA,TRBJ2-7,NA,TRBV7-9,CASSPPYEQYF,TGTGCCAGCAGCCCTCCGTACGAGCAGTACTTC
TRBD1,TRBJ1-3,NA,TRBV4-3,CASSQNPGQGAGNTIYF,TGCGCCAGCAGCCAGAATCCGGGACAGGGGGCTGGAAACACCATATATTTT
TRBD2,TRBJ2-7,NA,TRBV11-2,CASSFHGAGGYEQYF,TGTGCCAGCAGCTTCCATGGGGCGGGAGGCTACGAGCAGTACTTC
NA,TRBJ1-1,NA,TRBV21-1,CASSKVNRGFWDTEAFF,TGTGCCAGCAGCAAAGTGAACAGGGGGTTTTGGGACACTGAAGCTTTCTTT
TRBD2,TRBJ2-2,NA,TRBV6-2/TRBV6-3,CASSYSFSGSLNTGELFF,TGTGCCAGCAGTTACTCGTTTAGCGGGAGTTTGAACACCGGGGAGCTGTTTTTT
TRBD2,TRBJ2-3,NA,TRBV5-1,CASSLAQLAGADTQYF,TGCGCCAGCAGCTTGGCCCAACTAGCGGGTGCTGATACGCAGTATTTT
NA,TRBJ1-5,NA,TRBV7-9,CASSLEPDTLFNQPQHF,TGTGCCAGCAGCTTAGAACCGGACACCCTCTTCAATCAGCCCCAGCATTTT
TRBD2,TRBJ2-1,NA,TRBV5-4,CASAPRGGTSGITEQFF,TGTGCCAGCGCCCCCAGGGGAGGGACTAGCGGGATCACTGAGCAGTTCTTC
NA,TRBJ2-1,NA,TRBV7-9,CASSLGGQRGEQFF,TGTGCCAGCAGCTTAGGGGGGCAGCGGGGTGAGCAGTTCTTC